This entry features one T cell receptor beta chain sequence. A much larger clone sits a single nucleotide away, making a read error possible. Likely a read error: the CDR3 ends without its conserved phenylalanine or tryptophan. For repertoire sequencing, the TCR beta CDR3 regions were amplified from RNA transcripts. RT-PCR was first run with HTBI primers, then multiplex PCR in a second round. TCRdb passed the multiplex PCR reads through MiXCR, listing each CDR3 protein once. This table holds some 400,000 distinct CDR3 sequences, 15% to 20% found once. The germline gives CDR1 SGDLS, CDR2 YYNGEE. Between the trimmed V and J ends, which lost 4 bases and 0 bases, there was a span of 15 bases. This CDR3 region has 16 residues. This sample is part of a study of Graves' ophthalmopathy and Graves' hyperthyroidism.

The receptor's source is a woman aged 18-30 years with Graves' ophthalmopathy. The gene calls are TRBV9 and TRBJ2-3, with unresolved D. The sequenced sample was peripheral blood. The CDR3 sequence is CASSPAAGSSTDTQYL. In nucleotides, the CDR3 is TGTGCCAGCAGCCCAGCCGCTGGGTCTAGCACAGATACGCAGTATTTA.